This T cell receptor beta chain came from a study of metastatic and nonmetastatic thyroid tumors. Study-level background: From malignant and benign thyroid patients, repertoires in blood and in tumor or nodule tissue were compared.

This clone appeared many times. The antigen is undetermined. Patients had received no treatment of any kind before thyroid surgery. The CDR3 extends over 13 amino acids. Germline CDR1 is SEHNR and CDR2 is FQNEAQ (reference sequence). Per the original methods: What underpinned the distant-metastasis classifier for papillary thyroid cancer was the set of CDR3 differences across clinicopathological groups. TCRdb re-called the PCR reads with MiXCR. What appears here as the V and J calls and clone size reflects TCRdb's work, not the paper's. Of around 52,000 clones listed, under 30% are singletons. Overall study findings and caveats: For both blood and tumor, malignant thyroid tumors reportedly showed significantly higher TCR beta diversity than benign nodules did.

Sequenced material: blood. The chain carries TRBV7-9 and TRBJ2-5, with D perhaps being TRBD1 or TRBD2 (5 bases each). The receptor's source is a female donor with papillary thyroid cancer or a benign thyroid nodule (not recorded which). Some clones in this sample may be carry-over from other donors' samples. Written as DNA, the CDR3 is TGTGGGGCGGGCCAGGCCGAGGGGGAGACCCAGTACTTC. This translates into CGAGQAEGETQYF.